Listed here are 25 T cell receptor beta chains from one sample, sequenced in a study of blood T cell repertoires in COVID-19. Data came from immunoSEQ multiplex PCR; TCRdb stores just in-frame clones and leaves some out. The sample has fewer than 350,000 clones; about nine tenths are singletons. Specimen: PBMCs or T cells enriched from blood (not recorded which). These receptors all stem from a man in his sixties who had recovered from COVID-19.

The chain uses TRBV9 and TRBJ2-2; 7 positions agree with TRBD1. The CDR3 is made up of 15 amino acids. Germline V gene sequence: CDR1 SGDLS, CDR2 YYNGEE. V lost 3 bases to trimming and J lost 3 bases; unmatched junction nucleotides: 5. CDR3 loop: CASSAIQGYTGELFF. Here the CDR3 DNA reads TGTGCCAGCAGCGCAATACAGGGGTACACCGGGGAGCTGTTTTTT.

J is TRBJ2-5 and V is TRBV11-2, with a weak D call TRBD2 (5 bases). Germline V lookup: CDR1 SGHAT, CDR2 FQNNGV. The CDR3 is made up of 15 amino acids. V lost 6 bases and J lost 7, with 21 bases in between. This chain's CDR3 is CASRETGKEVWTQYF. The CDR3 DNA reads TGTGCCAGCAGGGAGACCGGGAAAGAGGTGTGGACCCAGTACTTC.

The rearrangement uses TRBV7-3 and TRBJ1-1, with D maybe TRBD1 (5 bases). Germline-derived CDR1 and CDR2 are SGHTA and FQGTGA. Trimming cost V 5 bases and J 1 base, with 8 bases left between them. The CDR3 loop spans 13 amino acids. CDR3 region: CASSIDRNTEAFF. In DNA form, the CDR3 reads TGTGCCAGCAGCATTGACAGGAACACTGAAGCTTTCTTT.

The chain carries TRBV24-1 and TRBJ2-3, with TRBD2 matching over 10 bases. The CDR3 loop spans 16 amino acids. The V gene's germline CDR1 is KGHDR and CDR2 SFDVKD. V gave up 3 bases and J gave up 14 bases; unmatched junction bases: 16. The CDR3 sequence is CATSDKTSGWTKVGYF. Here the CDR3 DNA reads TGTGCCACCAGTGATAAGACTAGCGGGTGGACAAAAGTCGGGTATTTT.

In the case of this clone: One end of the junction does not line up with germline, which may come from a read error. CDR3 sequence reads: CVSSRDTKGYGYTF. In nucleotides, the CDR3 is TGTGTCAGCAGTCGGGACACCAAGGGCTATGGCTACACCTTC. The chain recombines TRBV28 with TRBJ1-2; weak D call: TRBD1 (6 bases). There are 14 residues in the CDR3. Germline V CDR1 and CDR2: MDHEN, SYDVKM.

The gene calls are TRBV29-1 and TRBJ2-2, with 15 bases identical to TRBD2. Germline values: CDR1 SQVTM, CDR2 ANQGSEA. There are 17 residues in the CDR3. The CDR3 region is CIGGYRGLAGGPGELFF. Written as DNA, the CDR3 is TGCATCGGGGGATACAGGGGACTAGCGGGAGGCCCCGGGGAGCTGTTTTTT.

V and J are TRBV29-1 and TRBJ2-4; a possible D gene is TRBD2 (5 bases). The CDR3 contains 15 residues. Deletions cut 5 bases from V and 2 bases from J, with 16 bases between. Germline lookup yields CDR1 SQVTM and CDR2 ANQGSEA. CDR3 sequence: CSVPDRETSKNIQYF. For the CDR3, the DNA is TGCAGCGTTCCCGATAGGGAGACTTCCAAAAACATTCAGTACTTC.

The chain joins TRBV5-6 to TRBJ2-1; D is ambiguous. This CDR3 has 13 amino acids. Germline V gene sequence: CDR1 SGHDT, CDR2 YYEEEE. V was pared by 2 bases and J by 3 bases, with 6 bases between. The CDR3 sequence is CASSLKHYNEQFF. CDR3 nucleotides: TGTGCCAGCAGCTTAAAGCACTACAATGAGCAGTTCTTC.

The chain couples TRBV6-2 or TRBV6-3 to TRBJ2-5, with 7 bases identical to TRBD1. The CDR3 covers 15 residues. Losses at the gene ends were 4 bases for V and 9 bases for J; bases not matched to a gene: 14. Germline CDR1 is MNHEY and CDR2 is SVGEGT. CDR3 sequence reads: CASSSGQARAGSQYF. CDR3 DNA: TGTGCCAGCAGTTCAGGACAGGCAAGGGCAGGGTCCCAGTACTTC.

The J gene is TRBJ2-5, the V gene TRBV2; no definite D call. Germline-derived CDR1 and CDR2 are SNHLY and FYNNEI. This CDR3 is 16 amino acids long. The V end lost 5 bases, the J end lost 6 bases, and 22 bases lay between the germline ends. CDR3 nucleotides: TGTGCCAGCAGTTTTAGGAGAGGAATAACCTTACAGACCCAGTACTTC. Its translation is CASSFRRGITLQTQYF.

The chain uses TRBV7-2 and TRBJ1-1; the D gene is possibly TRBD1 (5 bases). CDR3 length equals 14 residues. Looked up from germline, CDR1 is SGHTA and CDR2 is FQGNSA. The ends were cut back, 5 bases at V and 1 base at J, with 11 bases in the middle. The CDR3 region is CASSPSRANTEAFF. As DNA, the CDR3 is TGTGCCAGCAGCCCCAGCAGGGCGAACACTGAAGCTTTCTTT.

This chain links TRBV6-5 with TRBJ1-5, with D unresolved. CDR1 is MNHEY, CDR2 SVGAGI, per germline. This CDR3 is 15 amino acids long. The V gene lost 0 bases and the J gene lost 3 bases, with 9 bases spanning the gap. The CDR3 region has the DNA TGTGCCAGCAGTTACTCGGCAGGCCTCAATCAGCCCCAGCATTTT. It encodes CASSYSAGLNQPQHF.

The gene calls are TRBV29-1 and TRBJ2-7, with a possible D match to TRBD2 (6 bases). CDR3 length: 10 residues. V was trimmed by 4 bases and J by 7 bases, leaving 8 bases between them. CDR1 is SQVTM and CDR2 is ANQGSEA in the germline V gene. CDR3 residues: CSVGGTEQYF. CDR3 DNA sequence: TGCAGCGTTGGAGGGACTGAGCAGTACTTC.

The CDR3 loop reads CARAGLAGVNTGELFF. The CDR3 nucleotides read TGTGCCAGGGCGGGACTAGCGGGAGTGAACACCGGGGAGCTGTTTTTT. The rearrangement links TRBV2 to TRBJ2-2; 14 bases align to TRBD2. Germline trimming cut 9 bases from V and 1 base from J; bases unmatched to any gene: 4. Germline V gene sequence: CDR1 SNHLY, CDR2 FYNNEI. This CDR3 spans 16 amino acids.

The chain carries TRBV20-1 and TRBJ1-5; D gene ambiguous. The germline gives CDR1 DFQATT, CDR2 SNEGSKA (reference sequence). This CDR3 region has 11 residues. Trimming shortened V by 0 bases and J by 13 bases, and 10 bases separated the two germline ends. The CDR3 nucleotides are TGCAGTGCTAGAGATGCAGGAAGGCAGCATTTT. It yields the protein CSARDAGRQHF.

V gene TRBV15 combines with J gene TRBJ2-7; D is perhaps TRBD2 (6 bases). Per germline, CDR1 LNHNV and CDR2 YYDKDF (reference sequence). V lost 2 bases to trimming and J lost 0 bases, with 11 bases between them. The CDR3 totals 15 residues. The CDR3 DNA follows: TGTGCCACCAGCAGACCTGGGGACTCCTCCTACGAGCAGTACTTC. The encoded protein is CATSRPGDSSYEQYF.

The rearrangement uses TRBV9 and TRBJ2-1, with D hard to call. This CDR3 contains 15 residues. The germline V gene encodes CDR1 SGDLS and CDR2 YYNGEE. V lost 4 bases, J lost 4 bases, and 15 bases lay in between. As DNA, the CDR3 is TGTGCCAGCAGCCTACGACTCGATTATTACAATGAGCAGTTCTTC. Its translation is CASSLRLDYYNEQFF. The variable domain in full, completed from reference TRBV9 and TRBJ2-1, reads DSGVTQTPKHLITATGQRVTLRCSPRSGDLSVYWYQQSLDQGLQFLIQYYNGEERAKGNILERFSAQQFPDLHSELNLSSLELGDSALYFCASSLRLDYYNEQFFGPGTRLTVL.

This rearrangement joins TRBV7-2 to TRBJ1-4, with D hard to call. CDR1 is SGHTA, CDR2 FQGNSA, per germline. The CDR3 length is 15 residues. Trimming took off 3 bases at V and 0 bases at J, with 8 bases between the two ends. The CDR3 protein is CASSFYGATNEKLFF. Written as DNA, the CDR3 is TGTGCCAGCAGCTTCTACGGTGCAACTAATGAAAAACTGTTTTTT.

The chain employs TRBV4-1 and TRBJ2-1, with D tentatively TRBD2 (5 bases). V was trimmed by 4 bases and J by 4 bases, leaving 11 bases between them. The germline CDR1 and CDR2 sequences are MGHRA and YSYEKL. The CDR3 is 14 residues long. The DNA of the CDR3 is TGCGCCAGCAGCCCCCTGGAGGATTACAATGAGCAGTTCTTC. Translation: CASSPLEDYNEQFF.

This rearrangement joins TRBV5-1 to TRBJ1-2, with TRBD1 identical over 10 bases. V was clipped by 4 bases and J by 7 bases; unmatched bases: 7. Germline V CDR1 and CDR2: SGHRS, YFSETQ. The CDR3 spans 14 residues. The CDR3 sequence: CASSPGGDRGGYTF. CDR3 coding DNA: TGCGCCAGCAGCCCGGGCGGGGACAGGGGTGGCTACACCTTC.

The rearrangement uses TRBV18 and TRBJ2-5; D gene unclear. The V gene lost 2 bases and the J gene lost 1 base, with 5 bases spanning the gap. CDR3 size: 13 residues. Germline CDR1 and CDR2: KGHSH and LQKENI. CDR3 region: CASSPGSQETQYF. The CDR3 nucleotides read TGTGCCAGCTCACCAGGCAGCCAAGAGACCCAGTACTTC.

This clone was seen a few times. This chain uses TRBV3-1 (or the pseudogene TRBV3-2) with TRBJ1-2, with 10 bases matching TRBD1. The CDR3 consists of 16 residues. Per the germline V gene, CDR1 is LGHDT and CDR2 is YNNKEL (reference sequence). With 0 bases clipped from V and 7 bases from J, the junction kept 8 bases outside the gene matches. The DNA of the CDR3 is TGTGCCAGCAGCCAAGAAGGGGACAGGGGTCGTCGTGGCTACACCTTC. Protein product: CASSQEGDRGRRGYTF.

The chain links TRBV4-2 to TRBJ2-1, with 12 bases lining up with TRBD2. This CDR3 is 16 amino acids long. V was pared by 0 bases and J by 5 bases, with 2 bases of the junction left unmatched. In germline, CDR1 is LGHNA, CDR2 YNFKEQ. The CDR3 nucleotides are TGTGCCAGCAGCCAAGATCCTAGCGGGAGGGACAATGAGCAGTTCTTC. Amino acids: CASSQDPSGRDNEQFF.

The V call is TRBV24-1, the J call TRBJ2-1, with 7 bases aligning to TRBD2. Germline V gives CDR1 KGHDR, CDR2 SFDVKD. The CDR3 consists of 15 residues. V shed 7 bases and J 6 bases; nucleotides not matched to a gene: 11. The CDR3 region has the DNA TGTGCCACCAGCGACGGGAGGAGAGTGTCCAATGAGCAGTTCTTC. This codes for CATSDGRRVSNEQFF.

This chain links TRBV5-8 with TRBJ2-5; TRBD2 matches 14 bases. The CDR3 is 18 residues long. V dropped 1 base and J dropped 5; count of bases not matched to a gene: 10. Germline CDR1 reads SGHTS; CDR2 reads YDEGEE. The CDR3 coding sequence is TGTGCCAGCAGCTTGTCCAGACTAGCGGGAGGGCCTGGGGAGACCCAGTACTTC. Amino acid sequence: CASSLSRLAGGPGETQYF.